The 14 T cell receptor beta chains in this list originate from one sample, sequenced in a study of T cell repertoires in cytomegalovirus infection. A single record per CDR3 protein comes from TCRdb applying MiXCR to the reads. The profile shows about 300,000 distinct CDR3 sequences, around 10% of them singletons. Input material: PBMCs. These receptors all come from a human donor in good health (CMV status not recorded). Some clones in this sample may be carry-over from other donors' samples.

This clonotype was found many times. The CDR3: CATLDGGNTGELFF. CDR3 nucleotides: TGTGCCACCCTTGATGGGGGGAACACCGGGGAGCTGTTTTTT. V usage is TRBV7-8 and J usage is TRBJ2-2; D could derive from TRBD1 or TRBD2 (5 bases each). The CDR3 totals 14 residues. V lost 10 bases, J lost 1 base, and 13 bases lay in between. Germline V gene data show CDR1 as SGHVS and CDR2 as FQNEAQ.

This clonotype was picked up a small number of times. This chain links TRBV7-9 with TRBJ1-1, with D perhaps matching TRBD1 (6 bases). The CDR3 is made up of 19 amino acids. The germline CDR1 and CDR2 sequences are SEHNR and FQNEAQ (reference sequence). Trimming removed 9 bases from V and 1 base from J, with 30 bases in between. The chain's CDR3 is CASTRTRQDPELANTEAFF. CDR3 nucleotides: TGTGCCAGTACACGAACCCGACAGGACCCGGAGTTGGCGAACACTGAAGCTTTCTTT. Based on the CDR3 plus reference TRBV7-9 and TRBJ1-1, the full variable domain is DTGVSQNPRHKITKRGQNVTFRCDPISEHNRLYWYRQTLGQGPEFLTYFQNEAQLEKSRLLSDRFSAERPKGSFSTLEIQRTEQGDSAMYLCASTRTRQDPELANTEAFFGQGTRLTVV.

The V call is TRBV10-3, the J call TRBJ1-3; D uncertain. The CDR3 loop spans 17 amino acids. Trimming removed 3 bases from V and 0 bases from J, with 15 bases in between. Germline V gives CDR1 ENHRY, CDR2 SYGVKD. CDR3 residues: CAISDPAQKGSGNTIYF. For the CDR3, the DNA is TGTGCCATCAGTGACCCGGCCCAGAAGGGCTCTGGAAACACCATATATTTT.

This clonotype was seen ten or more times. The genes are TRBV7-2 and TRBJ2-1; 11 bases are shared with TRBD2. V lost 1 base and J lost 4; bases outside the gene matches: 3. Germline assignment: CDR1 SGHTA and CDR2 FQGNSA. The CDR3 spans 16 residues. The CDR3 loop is CASSLGSGGGYNEQFF. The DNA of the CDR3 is TGTGCCAGCAGCTTAGGTAGCGGGGGGGGGTACAATGAGCAGTTCTTC.

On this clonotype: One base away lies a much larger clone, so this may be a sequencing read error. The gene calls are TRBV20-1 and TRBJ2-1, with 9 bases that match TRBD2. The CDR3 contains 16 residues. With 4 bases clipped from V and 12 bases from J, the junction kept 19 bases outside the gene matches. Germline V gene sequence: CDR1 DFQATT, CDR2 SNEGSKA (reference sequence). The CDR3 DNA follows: TGCAGTGCTAAAGATCTGAGAGTAGCGGGGGACCTCAGGCAGTTCTTC. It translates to CSAKDLRVAGDLRQFF.

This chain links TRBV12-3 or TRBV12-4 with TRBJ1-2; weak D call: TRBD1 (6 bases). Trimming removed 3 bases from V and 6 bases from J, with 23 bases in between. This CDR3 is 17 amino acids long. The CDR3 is CASSFSSKGQPVNGYTF. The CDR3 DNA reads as TGTGCCAGCAGTTTCTCCTCTAAAGGACAGCCAGTGAATGGCTACACCTTC.

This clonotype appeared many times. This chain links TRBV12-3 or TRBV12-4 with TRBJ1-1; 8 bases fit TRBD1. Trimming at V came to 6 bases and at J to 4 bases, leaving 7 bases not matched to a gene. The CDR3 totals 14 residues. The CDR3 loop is CASSSQGGVTEAFF. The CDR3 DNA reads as TGTGCCAGCAGCTCACAGGGGGGTGTCACTGAAGCTTTCTTT.

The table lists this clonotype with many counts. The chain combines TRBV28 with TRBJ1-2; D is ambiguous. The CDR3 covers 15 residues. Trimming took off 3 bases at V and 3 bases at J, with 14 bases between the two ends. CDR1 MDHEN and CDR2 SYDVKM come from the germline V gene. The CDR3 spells CASSFINPRDYGYTF. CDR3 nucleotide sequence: TGTGCCAGCAGTTTTATTAACCCTCGAGACTATGGCTACACCTTC.

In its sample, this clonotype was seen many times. The CDR3 protein is CASSLSGGAGETQYF. CDR3 DNA: TGTGCCAGCAGTCTAAGCGGGGGGGCCGGGGAGACCCAGTACTTC. This chain joins TRBV7-2 and TRBJ2-5; TRBD2 aligns across 10 bases. Trimming removed 6 bases from V and 5 bases from J; junction bases left unmatched: 9. Germline CDR1 reads SGHTA; CDR2 reads FQGNSA. The CDR3 contains 15 residues. The full variable domain, in which reference TRBV7-2 and TRBJ2-5 provide the parts outside the CDR3, is GAGVSQSPSNKVTEKGKDVELRCDPISGHTALYWYRQSLGQGLEFLIYFQGNSAPDKSGLPSDRFSAERTGGSVSTLTIQRTQQEDSAVYLCASSLSGGAGETQYFGPGTRLLVL.

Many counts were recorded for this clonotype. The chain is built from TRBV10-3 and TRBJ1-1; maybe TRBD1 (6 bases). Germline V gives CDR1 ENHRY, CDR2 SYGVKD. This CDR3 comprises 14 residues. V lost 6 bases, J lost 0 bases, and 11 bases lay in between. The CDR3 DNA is TGTGCCATCAGCGACAGGATTATGAACACTGAAGCTTTCTTT. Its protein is CAISDRIMNTEAFF.

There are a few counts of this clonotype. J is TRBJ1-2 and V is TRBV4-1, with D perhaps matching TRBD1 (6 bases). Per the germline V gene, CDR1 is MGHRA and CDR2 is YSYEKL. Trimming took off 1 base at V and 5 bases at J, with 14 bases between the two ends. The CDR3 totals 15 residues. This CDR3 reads CASSQVSGQQYGYTF. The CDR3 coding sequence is TGCGCCAGCAGCCAAGTATCCGGACAGCAGTATGGCTACACCTTC.

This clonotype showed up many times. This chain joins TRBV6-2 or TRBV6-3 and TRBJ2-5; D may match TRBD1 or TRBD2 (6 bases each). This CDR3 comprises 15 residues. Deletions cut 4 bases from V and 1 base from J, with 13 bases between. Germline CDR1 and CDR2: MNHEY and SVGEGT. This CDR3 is CASSWGRGSQETQYF. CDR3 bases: TGTGCCAGCAGTTGGGGGCGGGGAAGCCAAGAGACCCAGTACTTC.

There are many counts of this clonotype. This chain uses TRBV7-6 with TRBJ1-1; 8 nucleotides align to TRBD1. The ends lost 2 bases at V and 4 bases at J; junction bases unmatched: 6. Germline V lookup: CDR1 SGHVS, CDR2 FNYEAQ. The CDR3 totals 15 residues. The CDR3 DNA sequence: TGTGCCAGCAGCTTACAGGGGGCGGGAAGCACTGAAGCTTTCTTT. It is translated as CASSLQGAGSTEAFF.

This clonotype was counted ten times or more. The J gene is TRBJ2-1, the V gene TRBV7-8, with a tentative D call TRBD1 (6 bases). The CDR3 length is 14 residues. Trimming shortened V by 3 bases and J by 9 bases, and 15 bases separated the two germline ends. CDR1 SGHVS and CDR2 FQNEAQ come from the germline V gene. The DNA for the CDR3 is TGTGCCAGCAGCTTGACAGGTTGGCTCAGTGAGCAGTTCTTC. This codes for CASSLTGWLSEQFF.